These 19 T cell receptor beta chains came from one sample sequenced in a study of shared clonotypes between healthy human individuals. Profiling relied on immunoSEQ multiplex PCR, and the TCRdb table lists in-frame clones only, not all of them. The sample has around 450,000 clones; about four fifths are singletons. What was sequenced was PBMCs. These receptors were obtained from a woman aged 40 to 55 in good health. Some clones in this sample may be carry-over from other donors' samples.

This clone was counted between two and nine times. The chain employs TRBV5-4 and TRBJ2-2; 9 nucleotides agree with TRBD2. Trimming cost V 2 bases and J 1 base; bases outside gene matches: 3. The CDR3 runs 16 residues. From germline, CDR1 is SGHNT and CDR2 YYREEE (reference sequence). The CDR3 region is CASSFWREGNTGELFF. CDR3 DNA sequence: TGTGCCAGCAGCTTTTGGCGGGAGGGGAACACCGGGGAGCTGTTTTTT. Together with reference TRBV5-4 and TRBJ2-2, the CDR3 gives the full variable domain: ETGVTQSPTHLIKTRGQQVTLRCSSQSGHNTVSWYQQALGQGPQFIFQYYREEENGRGNFPPRFSGLQFPNYSSELNVNALELDDSALYLCASSFWREGNTGELFFGEGSRLTVL.

This rearrangement joins TRBV2 to TRBJ2-5, with TRBD1 matching over 7 bases. Per germline, CDR1 SNHLY and CDR2 FYNNEI. The CDR3 has 15 residues. Unmatched junction bases numbered 6, after V lost 4 bases and J lost 1 base. CDR3: CASSVNRGGQETQYF. CDR3 sequence (DNA): TGTGCCAGCAGTGTTAACAGGGGTGGCCAAGAGACCCAGTACTTC.

This clone was found once. V usage is TRBV6-6 and J usage is TRBJ2-2; 8 bases fit TRBD1. The CDR3 loop spans 13 amino acids. J was trimmed by 6 bases and V by 6 bases; bases with no gene match: 3. Germline loops: CDR1 MNHNY, CDR2 SVGAGI (reference sequence). For the CDR3, the DNA is TGTGCCAGCAGCCAGGGGGCATCCGGGGAGCTGTTTTTT. Translating gives CASSQGASGELFF.

This sequence joins TRBV11-1 and TRBJ2-5, with unresolved D. Trimming took 1 base from V and 5 from J, leaving 14 bases between them. Germline CDR1 SGHAT, CDR2 FQDESV (reference sequence). The CDR3 covers 15 residues. The CDR3 sequence is CASSLEGSTVETQYF. Written as DNA, the CDR3 is TGTGCCAGCAGCTTAGAAGGATCCACGGTGGAGACCCAGTACTTC.

On this clone itself: Other DNA sequences in this sample translate to the same CDR3. V and J are TRBV19 and TRBJ1-1, with D possibly matching TRBD1 (6 bases). The ends were cut back, 3 bases at V and 5 bases at J, with 13 bases in the middle. Germline-derived CDR1 and CDR2 are LNHDA and SQIVND (reference sequence). This CDR3 is 14 amino acids long. The CDR3 loop reads CASSIRGRGTEAFF. CDR3 coding DNA: TGTGCCAGTAGTATTCGGGGTAGGGGGACTGAAGCTTTCTTT. Drawing the rest from reference TRBV19 and TRBJ1-1, the complete variable domain is DGGITQSPKYLFRKEGQNVTLSCEQNLNHDAMYWYRQDPGQGLRLIYYSQIVNDFQKGDIAEGYSVSREKKESFPLTVTSAQKNPTAFYLCASSIRGRGTEAFFGQGTRLTVV.

This clone has just one count. The CDR3 does not close with the conserved phenylalanine or tryptophan, likely indicating a read error. The chain links TRBV10-2 to TRBJ2-7; possible D gene TRBD1, 6 bases. Germline V gene data show CDR1 as WSHSY and CDR2 as SAAADI. The CDR3 totals 15 residues. Trimming removed 1 base at V and 6 bases at J, with 16 bases between. CDR3 in DNA: TGCGCCAGCAGTGAGTATCGAGGGGGTTCGGGCGAGCAGTACCTC. Translating gives CASSEYRGGSGEQYL.

The rearrangement joins TRBV5-1 to TRBJ2-3; 15 positions agree with TRBD2. The germline V gene encodes CDR1 SGHRS and CDR2 YFSETQ. V shed 4 bases, J shed 2 bases, and the junction held 2 bases outside the gene matches. The CDR3 sequence is 16 residues long. In nucleotides, the CDR3 is TGCGCCAGCAGCGGACTAGCGGGAGGGCCCACAGATACGCAGTATTTT. Protein: CASSGLAGGPTDTQYF. The full variable domain, in which reference TRBV5-1 and TRBJ2-3 provide the parts outside the CDR3, is KAGVTQTPRYLIKTRGQQVTLSCSPISGHRSVSWYQQTPGQGLQFLFEYFSETQRNKGNFPGRFSGRQFSNSRSEMNVSTLELGDSALYLCASSGLAGGPTDTQYFGPGTRLTVL.

The rearrangement links TRBV28 to TRBJ2-7; D gene uncertain. The germline V gene has CDR1 MDHEN and CDR2 SYDVKM. This CDR3 spans 14 amino acids. Trimming pared 10 bases from V and 0 bases from J, leaving 16 bases between. DNA for the CDR3: TGTGCCACCACAGCCACCCCAAGCTCCTACGAGCAGTACTTC. The encoded protein is CATTATPSSYEQYF.

This chain links TRBV14 with TRBJ1-4; 7 bases agree with TRBD1. The CDR3 consists of 15 residues. Germline loops: CDR1 SGHDN, CDR2 FVKESK. V was clipped by 3 bases and J by 10 bases; unmatched bases: 11. The CDR3 loop reads CASSQGFRGRGKLFF. CDR3 coding DNA: TGTGCCAGCAGCCAGGGTTTTAGGGGGCGCGGAAAACTGTTTTTT.

This clone was seen more than once but under ten times. The chain uses TRBV5-4 and TRBJ1-1; D gene ambiguous. Trimming left V 4 bases short and J 4 bases short, with 17 bases between. The CDR3 loop spans 15 amino acids. Germline V lookup: CDR1 SGHNT, CDR2 YYREEE (reference sequence). CDR3 amino acids: CASSPDFFGSTEAFF. In nucleotides, the CDR3 is TGTGCCAGCAGCCCCGACTTTTTCGGCTCCACTGAAGCTTTCTTT. Supplemented by reference TRBV5-4 and TRBJ1-1, the full variable domain reads ETGVTQSPTHLIKTRGQQVTLRCSSQSGHNTVSWYQQALGQGPQFIFQYYREEENGRGNFPPRFSGLQFPNYSSELNVNALELDDSALYLCASSPDFFGSTEAFFGQGTRLTVV.

The chain joins TRBV6-6 to TRBJ2-1; TRBD2 matches at 8 bases. V lost 6 bases to trimming and J lost 7 bases; unmatched junction nucleotides: 8. The CDR3 contains 14 residues. Germline V CDR1 and CDR2: MNHNY, SVGAGI (reference sequence). In DNA, the CDR3 is TGTGCCAGCAGCTCGAGACTAGCGTGGAATGAGCAGTTCTTC. Translation: CASSSRLAWNEQFF.

This clone was seen only once. This chain joins TRBV30 and TRBJ1-4; no definite D call. V lost 1 base and J 5 bases, leaving 5 bases between the germline ends. The CDR3 contains 12 residues. CDR1 and CDR2 from the germline V gene are GTSNPN and SVGIG (reference sequence). The CDR3 sequence: CAWSAQNEKLFF. The DNA for the CDR3 is TGTGCCTGGAGTGCGCAGAATGAAAAACTGTTTTTT. Full variable domain (outside the CDR3, taken from reference TRBV30 and TRBJ1-4): SQTIHQWPATLVQPVGSPLSLECTVEGTSNPNLYWYRQAAGRGLQLLFYSVGIGQISSEVPQNLSASRPQDRQFILSSKKLLLSDSGFYLCAWSAQNEKLFFGSGTQLSVL.

CDR3 DNA: TGTGCCAGCAGCGTAGTCCCCGGGGATGAAGCTTTCTTT. Its translation: CASSVVPGDEAFF. This chain uses TRBV9 with TRBJ1-1; D is ambiguous. V lost 0 bases to trimming and J lost 7 bases, with 10 bases between them. The germline V gene encodes CDR1 SGDLS and CDR2 YYNGEE. The CDR3 is made up of 13 amino acids.

This clone occurred a few times. The chain combines TRBV30 with TRBJ1-6; possibly TRBD1 for D (5 bases). The CDR3 runs to 17 residues. Germline CDR1 and CDR2: GTSNPN and SVGIG (reference sequence). The V end was cut by 4 bases, the J end by 0 bases, with 16 bases between. CDR3 bases: TGTGCCTGGACCCTCCGGGGACGGTTCTCCTATAATTCACCCCTCCACTTT. Translated: CAWTLRGRFSYNSPLHF.

V is TRBV29-1 and J is TRBJ2-3; 10 positions match TRBD1. The CDR3 runs 15 residues. The J segment lost 1 base and the V segment lost 3 bases, leaving 4 bases of the junction unmatched. Germline CDR1 and CDR2: SQVTM and ANQGSEA. CDR3 protein: CSVESGTGGTDTQYF. The CDR3 nucleotides read TGCAGCGTTGAGTCCGGGACAGGGGGCACAGATACGCAGTATTTT.

V gene TRBV7-3 combines with J gene TRBJ2-1; a weak D match, TRBD1 (6 bases). The CDR3 covers 14 residues. The germline V and J ends were trimmed by 5 bases and 6 bases, with 14 bases remaining between them. Looked up from germline, CDR1 is SGHTA and CDR2 is FQGTGA. CDR3 residues: CASSRQAQLNEQFF. The CDR3 DNA sequence: TGTGCCAGCAGCCGACAGGCCCAGCTCAATGAGCAGTTCTTC.

The rearrangement links TRBV10-2 to TRBJ2-2; D remains ambiguous. The length of the CDR3 is 14 residues. The V end lost 0 bases, the J end lost 6 bases, and 8 bases lay between the germline ends. In germline, CDR1 is WSHSY, CDR2 SAAADI. CDR3 in DNA: TGCGCCAGCAGTGAGTCGTGGTTATCCGGGGAGCTGTTTTTT. It is translated as CASSESWLSGELFF.

The J gene is TRBJ2-7, the V gene TRBV27, with D perhaps being TRBD1 or TRBD2 (5 bases each). V shed 2 bases and J shed 2 bases, with 13 bases lying between them. The CDR3 has 15 amino acids. The germline V gene has CDR1 MNHEY and CDR2 SMNVEV (reference sequence). CDR3 amino acids: CASSLVMGEAYEQYF. Here the CDR3 DNA reads TGTGCCAGCAGTTTAGTTATGGGGGAAGCCTACGAGCAGTACTTC.

V is TRBV5-6 and J is TRBJ1-6; 9 bases match TRBD1. The CDR3 sequence is 18 residues long. Per germline, CDR1 SGHDT and CDR2 YYEEEE. J was trimmed by 4 bases and V by 0 bases; bases with no gene match: 8. The CDR3 DNA sequence: TGTGCCAGCAGCTTGGTGGGGACAGGGAATACGTATAATTCACCCCTCCACTTT. This sequence encodes CASSLVGTGNTYNSPLHF.